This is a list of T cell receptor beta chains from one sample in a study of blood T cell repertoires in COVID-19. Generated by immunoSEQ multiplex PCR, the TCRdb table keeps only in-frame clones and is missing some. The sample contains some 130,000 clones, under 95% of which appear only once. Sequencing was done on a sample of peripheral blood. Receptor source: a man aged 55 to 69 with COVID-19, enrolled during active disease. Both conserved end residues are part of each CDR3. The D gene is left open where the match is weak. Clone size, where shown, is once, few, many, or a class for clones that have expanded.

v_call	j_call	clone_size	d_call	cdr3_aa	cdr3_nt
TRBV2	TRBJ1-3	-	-	CASRSESGNTIYF	TGTGCCAGCAGGTCGGAGTCTGGAAACACCATATATTTT
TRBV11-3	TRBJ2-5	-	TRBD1	CASSLVGTGQQETQYF	TGTGCCAGCAGCTTAGTGGGGACAGGGCAACAAGAGACCCAGTACTTC
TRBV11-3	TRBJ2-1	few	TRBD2	CASSLDLLAGINNEQFF	TGTGCCAGCAGCTTAGACTTACTAGCGGGGATAAACAATGAGCAGTTCTTC
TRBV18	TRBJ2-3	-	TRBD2	CASSPLTTPGLAGGGTDTQYF	TGTGCCAGCTCACCACTCACTACACCGGGACTAGCGGGAGGAGGGACAGATACGCAGTATTTT
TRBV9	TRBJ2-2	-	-	CASSFRQANTGELFF	TGTGCCAGCAGCTTCCGACAGGCGAACACCGGGGAGCTGTTTTTT
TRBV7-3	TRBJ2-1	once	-	CASSRTAGREIYNEQFF	TGTGCCAGCAGTCGGACCGCGGGAAGGGAGATATACAATGAGCAGTTCTTC
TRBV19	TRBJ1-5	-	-	CASSPGGGRGQPQHF	TGTGCCAGTAGCCCCGGTGGGGGCCGAGGGCAGCCCCAGCATTTT
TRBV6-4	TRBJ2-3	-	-	CASSDSETSTDTQYF	TGTGCCAGCAGTGACTCGGAGACTAGCACAGATACGCAGTATTTT
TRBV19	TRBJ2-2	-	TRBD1	CASSIRDRIRTGELFF	TGTGCCAGTAGTATTAGGGACAGGATTAGGACCGGGGAGCTGTTTTTT
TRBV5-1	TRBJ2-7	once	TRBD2	CASSLGLAASYEQYF	TGCGCCAGCAGCCTGGGACTAGCGGCTTCCTACGAGCAGTACTTC
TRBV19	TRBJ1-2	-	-	CASRSILGQLYGYTF	TGTGCCAGTAGAAGCATCCTCGGACAGCTGTATGGCTACACCTTC
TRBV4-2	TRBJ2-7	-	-	CASSQERNQQYF	TGTGCCAGCAGCCAAGAGAGGAATCAGCAGTACTTC
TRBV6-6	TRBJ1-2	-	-	CASSYGLTSGYTF	TGTGCCAGCAGTTACGGACTTACTAGCGGCTACACCTTC
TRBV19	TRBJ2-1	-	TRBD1	CASSMQGEEQFF	TGTGCCAGTAGTATGCAGGGGGAGGAGCAGTTCTTC
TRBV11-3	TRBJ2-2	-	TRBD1	CASSPSWDRRYTGELFF	TGTGCCAGCAGCCCTTCTTGGGACAGGAGGTACACCGGGGAGCTGTTTTTT
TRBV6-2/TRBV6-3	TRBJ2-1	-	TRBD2	CASSYSLAGGHPPIQFF	TGTGCCAGCAGTTACTCGCTAGCGGGAGGCCACCCCCCAATACAGTTCTTC
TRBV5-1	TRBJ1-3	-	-	CASSPLDTYSGNTIYF	TGCGCCAGCAGCCCCCTGGACACTTACTCTGGAAACACCATATATTTT
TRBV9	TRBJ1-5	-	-	CASSVDLNQPQHF	TGTGCCAGCAGCGTAGATCTCAATCAGCCCCAGCATTTT
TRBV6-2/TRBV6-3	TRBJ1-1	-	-	CASSYSLTDSMNTEAFF	TGTGCCAGCAGTTACTCCCTGACAGACTCCATGAACACTGAAGCTTTCTTT
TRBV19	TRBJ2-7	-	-	CASSQGGQPLGEQYF	TGTGCCAGTAGTCAAGGGGGACAACCTCTTGGGGAGCAGTACTTC
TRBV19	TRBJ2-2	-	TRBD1	CATRTGTGGTGELFF	TGTGCCACTCGAACCGGGACAGGGGGCACCGGGGAGCTGTTTTTT